These T cell receptor beta chains were read from a single sample in a study of blood T cell repertoires in COVID-19. Clones were sequenced by immunoSEQ multiplex PCR, and TCRdb holds only the in-frame ones, with some missing. The data show approximately 210,000 clones, approximately 82% seen once. Sequenced material: peripheral blood. The receptors here all came from a woman in her forties or fifties with acute or convalescent COVID-19. Each CDR3 is given with its conserved first and last residue. D genes are given only for firm matches. The size field is filled for only some rows; it gives once, few, many or a size class.

TGTGCCAGCAGTCGGGACATCGATCCCTACGAGCAGTACTTC | CASSRDIDPYEQYF | TRBV6-5 | . | . | TRBJ2-7
TGTGCCAGCAGGCCAACGGCGGGACAGAGGGAAGGAGCCCAGCATTTT | CASRPTAGQREGAQHF | TRBV27 | TRBD1 | few | TRBJ1-5
TGTGCCATCCAGGAACAGACCTATAATTCACCCCTCCACTTT | CAIQEQTYNSPLHF | TRBV10-3 | . | few | TRBJ1-6
TGTGCCATCAGTGAACAGGTACCTCCGAAGACCCAGTACTTC | CAISEQVPPKTQYF | TRBV10-3 | . | . | TRBJ2-5
TGTGCCAGCAGTGAAGTATCCGGACACGCTTTCTTT | CASSEVSGHAFF | TRBV6-1 | . | . | TRBJ1-1
TGTGCCAGCACCGTCGGACAGGAGGCCTCCGGGGAGCTGTTTTTT | CASTVGQEASGELFF | TRBV9 | TRBD1 | . | TRBJ2-2
TGTGCCAGCAGCAAACGGGACAGAGCCTCCTACGAGCAGTACTTC | CASSKRDRASYEQYF | TRBV21-1 | . | once | TRBJ2-7
TGTGCCAGCAGCCCCGGGAGGGGGGGCGCCCGGGATAATGAGCAGTTCTTC | CASSPGRGGARDNEQFF | TRBV16 | TRBD2 | . | TRBJ2-1
TGTGCCAGCAGCTATACCGGAGGGACTGAAGCTTTCTTT | CASSYTGGTEAFF | TRBV5-8 | . | once | TRBJ1-1
TGTGCCAGCTCACCACCGGTGGGGGCTTCCTACGAGCAGTACTTC | CASSPPVGASYEQYF | TRBV18 | . | . | TRBJ2-7
TGTGCCAGCAGCTTGGGGACAGGAGTCAATCAGCCCCAGCATTTT | CASSLGTGVNQPQHF | TRBV5-6 | TRBD1 | once | TRBJ1-5
TGTGCCAGCAGTTACTCGAAGGGGAACTATGGCTACACCTTC | CASSYSKGNYGYTF | TRBV6-5 | . | . | TRBJ1-2
TGTGCCAGCAGCCCTAGGACAGGGGTGGAGACCCAGTACTTC | CASSPRTGVETQYF | TRBV3-1/TRBV3-2 | TRBD1 | once | TRBJ2-5
TGCAGTGCTAGTGAGGTTGGGAGCTCCTACGAGCAGTACTTC | CSASEVGSSYEQYF | TRBV20-1 | . | once | TRBJ2-7
TGTGCCAGCGCGGTGGCCCTTAGCACAGATACGCAGTATTTT | CASAVALSTDTQYF | TRBV27 | . | . | TRBJ2-3
TGTGCCAGCAGCTTAGCGACAGGGGGCGCGGAGACCCAGTACTTC | CASSLATGGAETQYF | TRBV11-2 | TRBD1 | . | TRBJ2-5
TGTGCCAGCAGCCAGAGGCCAGGGGCCCTGAACACTGAAGCTTTCTTT | CASSQRPGALNTEAFF | TRBV7-9 | . | . | TRBJ1-1
TGTGCCAGCAGCCATTATCTTGGACAGGGGGAGACCCAGTACTTC | CASSHYLGQGETQYF | TRBV7-9 | TRBD1 | . | TRBJ2-5
TGCAGTGCTAGTCTAGCGGGAGCGGCCGGGGAGCTGTTTTTT | CSASLAGAAGELFF | TRBV20-1 | TRBD2 | . | TRBJ2-2
TGTGCCAGCAGCTTCACAGGGGCAGGGGATGAAAAACTGTTTTTT | CASSFTGAGDEKLFF | TRBV9 | TRBD1 | . | TRBJ1-4
TGTGCCAGCAGCTTGGCAGCAGACTCGCGGGAGGGCCGGCGGGGGACCCAGTACTTC | CASSLAADSREGRRGTQYF | TRBV7-2 | TRBD2 | . | TRBJ2-5
TGTGCCACCCAAGCTAGCGGGAGAGGGGAGCAGTACTTC | CATQASGRGEQYF | TRBV3-1/TRBV3-2 | TRBD2 | . | TRBJ2-7
TGTGCCAGCAGAGGGACAGGGTCCGATCAGCCCCAGCATTTT | CASRGTGSDQPQHF | TRBV28 | TRBD1 | . | TRBJ1-5
TGCGCCAGCAGCGTACAGGGCCCCGAGGGCACTGAAGCTTTCTTT | CASSVQGPEGTEAFF | TRBV5-1 | . | . | TRBJ1-1
TGTGCCAGCAGGCTGGGACAGGGGGGCGAGCAGTACTTC | CASRLGQGGEQYF | TRBV6-5 | TRBD1 | once | TRBJ2-7
TGCGCCAGCGGACTAACGGGACAGGGGTCCCACGAGCAGTACTTC | CASGLTGQGSHEQYF | TRBV5-1 | TRBD1 | . | TRBJ2-7
TGTGCCAGCAGCGATCCGACCCAACTACTAGCGGGAGGCACAGATACGCAGTATTTT | CASSDPTQLLAGGTDTQYF | TRBV9 | TRBD2 | . | TRBJ2-3
TGTGCCAGCAGCTTAGGCCAGGGATCGGAGACCCAGTACTTC | CASSLGQGSETQYF | TRBV7-7 | . | . | TRBJ2-5
TGTGCCTGGAGTGCCGCCGGGGAGCTGTTTTTT | CAWSAAGELFF | TRBV30 | . | . | TRBJ2-2
TGTGCCAGCAGCTTGTGGACAGGGCCTCAAGAGACCCAGTACTTC | CASSLWTGPQETQYF | TRBV5-4 | TRBD1 | . | TRBJ2-5
TGTGCCAGCAGCTTTGGGGACAGGGGTTTCTACGAGCAGTACTTC | CASSFGDRGFYEQYF | TRBV7-9 | TRBD1 | . | TRBJ2-7
TGTGCCAGCAGCTTGGGAGTCCGAGGTTGGCGCGAGCAGTACTTC | CASSLGVRGWREQYF | TRBV5-6 | . | . | TRBJ2-7
TGCGCCAGCACCCTTGAGGGGAGGGCTAATGAAAAACTGTTTTTT | CASTLEGRANEKLFF | TRBV5-1 | . | few | TRBJ1-4
TGTGCCAGCACCAGGGGAGGGGCAGCCTCTGGAAACACCATATATTTT | CASTRGGAASGNTIYF | TRBV3-1/TRBV3-2 | . | few | TRBJ1-3
TGTGCCAGCAGCTGGACTAGCGGTCCCTACGAGCAGTACTTC | CASSWTSGPYEQYF | TRBV27 | TRBD2 | . | TRBJ2-7
TGCGCCAGCAGCTTGAGGACACCTCGCTACAATGAGCAGTTCTTC | CASSLRTPRYNEQFF | TRBV5-1 | . | . | TRBJ2-1
TGTGCCAGCAGTGAATACTCAAGTGGCCATATCGAGCAGTACTTC | CASSEYSSGHIEQYF | TRBV25-1 | . | once | TRBJ2-7
TGTGCCAGCAGCCCGGAGACTGGGGCCAACGTCCTGACTTTC | CASSPETGANVLTF | TRBV3-1/TRBV3-2 | . | . | TRBJ2-6
TGTGCCAGCGCCAAGCGACCCTATGGCTACACCTTC | CASAKRPYGYTF | TRBV2 | . | . | TRBJ1-2
TGCGCCAGCAGCCAAGGACAGTCAAATCAGCCCCAGCATTTT | CASSQGQSNQPQHF | TRBV4-1 | . | . | TRBJ1-5
TGCGCCAGCAGCTTGGATCAGGGCGGTGAGCAGTTCTTC | CASSLDQGGEQFF | TRBV5-1 | . | . | TRBJ2-1
TGCAGCGTTGAAGATAGGTCCAGGGGGTTGTACGAGCAGTACTTC | CSVEDRSRGLYEQYF | TRBV29-1 | TRBD1 | . | TRBJ2-7
TGTGCCAGTAGTATAGCGGCGCCGGGACAGGGGGCCTACGAGCAGTACTTC | CASSIAAPGQGAYEQYF | TRBV19 | TRBD1 | . | TRBJ2-7
TGCGCCAGCAGCGGACTAGCGGGAGTATACAATGAGCAGTTCTTC | CASSGLAGVYNEQFF | TRBV5-1 | TRBD2 | . | TRBJ2-1
TGTGCCAGCAGTTTATCGACAGATGCCGCCGGCTACACCTTC | CASSLSTDAAGYTF | TRBV27 | . | . | TRBJ1-2